This T cell receptor (beta chain) comes out of a study of T cells after yellow fever vaccination. Overall study: Among memory cells, EM, EMRA, CM and Tscm subsets were sorted using CD3, CD45RA, CCR7 and CD95.

In this sample, this clonotype turned up many times. Germline V CDR1 and CDR2: SGHAT, FQNNGV. The CDR3 is 14 amino acids. V was cut by 6 bases and J by 5 bases, with 16 bases left in between. Broader study findings: Though it reached lower strength, the secondary response hit its peak faster, day 5 versus 15.

They built TCR cDNA with 5'RACE template switching, a step that put in a universal primer site and UMIs. TCRdb passed the 5' RACE reads through MiXCR, listing each CDR3 protein once. The table records 40,000 to 50,000 distinct CDR3 sequences, 5% to 7% of them present only once. The V call is TRBV11-2, the J call TRBJ2-5; weak D call: TRBD1 (6 bases). The sample here was PBMCs, either bulk or a sorted T-cell subset (CD4+, CD8+, memory, or dextramer-sorted; not recorded which), taken 45 days after the yellow fever booster vaccination. The receptor was isolated from a man under 40 who received the YFV17D yellow fever vaccine. The CDR3 DNA is TGTGCCAGCAGGCACAGGGCCGGGACGGAGACCCAGTACTTC. This encodes CASRHRAGTETQYF.